Below are 11 T cell receptor beta chains sequenced from a single sample in a study of beta chain features in type 1 diabetes. cDNA synthesis used the whole RNA isolate, giving expressed TCRB sequences. Clones were read by immunoSEQ multiplex PCR, and TCRdb kept only the in-frame ones, dropping some. This sample has approximately 120,000 clones, with 30% to 40% found just once. The specimen was stem cell memory CD4+ T cells from blood. All receptors derive from a woman between 18 and 29 years old in good health.

This clone has just a few counts. The CDR3 is CASRKGGGYQETQYF. CDR3 nucleotides: TGCGCCAGCAGGAAAGGAGGAGGGTACCAAGAGACCCAGTACTTC. V is TRBV5-1 and J is TRBJ2-5, with D perhaps matching TRBD2 (6 bases). V was clipped by 5 bases and J by 0 bases, with 14 bases between them. Germline CDR1 and CDR2: SGHRS and YFSETQ. This CDR3 is 15 amino acids long. Looking up the rest from reference TRBV5-1 and TRBJ2-5 gives the full variable domain: KAGVTQTPRYLIKTRGQQVTLSCSPISGHRSVSWYQQTPGQGLQFLFEYFSETQRNKGNFPGRFSGRQFSNSRSEMNVSTLELGDSALYLCASRKGGGYQETQYFGPGTRLLVL.

The chain joins TRBV5-1 to TRBJ2-2; D is perhaps TRBD2 (6 bases). V was shortened by 2 bases and J by 5 bases, with 10 bases between the two germline ends. The CDR3 contains 14 residues. Looked up from germline, CDR1 is SGHRS and CDR2 is YFSETQ. CDR3 sequence reads: CASSFGSRTGELFF. The DNA of the CDR3 is TGCGCCAGCAGCTTCGGGAGTCGGACCGGGGAGCTGTTTTTT. Complete variable domain (other parts from reference TRBV5-1 and TRBJ2-2): KAGVTQTPRYLIKTRGQQVTLSCSPISGHRSVSWYQQTPGQGLQFLFEYFSETQRNKGNFPGRFSGRQFSNSRSEMNVSTLELGDSALYLCASSFGSRTGELFFGEGSRLTVL.

The chain combines TRBV29-1 with TRBJ2-7, with 10 bases fitting TRBD2. The CDR3 has 13 amino acids. V was clipped by 6 bases and J by 5 bases; unmatched bases: 7. Germline-derived CDR1 and CDR2 are SQVTM and ANQGSEA. Here the CDR3 reads CSVQREGHHEQYF. CDR3 nucleotide sequence: TGCAGCGTCCAGCGGGAGGGCCACCACGAGCAGTACTTC.

The V and J genes are TRBV5-1 and TRBJ2-5; TRBD2 agrees at 8 bases. Germline V gene data show CDR1 as SGHRS and CDR2 as YFSETQ. J lost 6 bases, V lost 0 bases, and 7 bases had no gene match. CDR3 length equals 15 residues. Here the CDR3 reads CASSLAGGLKKTQYF. Written as DNA, the CDR3 is TGCGCCAGCAGCTTGGCGGGAGGGCTAAAGAAGACCCAGTACTTC.

This rearrangement joins TRBV7-9 to TRBJ2-1, with a possible D match to TRBD2 (5 bases). The germline V gene has CDR1 SEHNR and CDR2 FQNEAQ (reference sequence). The CDR3 runs to 16 residues. The ends were cut back, 1 base at V and 0 bases at J, with 10 bases in the middle. The CDR3: CASSLERGFSYNEQFF. The CDR3 DNA follows: TGTGCCAGCAGCTTAGAGCGCGGGTTCTCCTACAATGAGCAGTTCTTC. Using reference TRBV7-9 and TRBJ2-1 for the parts outside the CDR3, the full variable domain is DTGVSQNPRHKITKRGQNVTFRCDPISEHNRLYWYRQTLGQGPEFLTYFQNEAQLEKSRLLSDRFSAERPKGSFSTLEIQRTEQGDSAMYLCASSLERGFSYNEQFFGPGTRLTVL.

CDR3 bases: TGTGCCAGTACCCCGGGACAGGGGAGATACGAGCAGTACTTC. It codes for CASTPGQGRYEQYF. V usage is TRBV19 and J usage is TRBJ2-7, with 10 bases that match TRBD1. After removal of 7 bases from V and 4 bases from J, the junction contained 7 bases not matched to a gene. Germline assignment: CDR1 LNHDA and CDR2 SQIVND (reference sequence). CDR3 length: 14 residues.

The chain uses TRBV7-3 and TRBJ2-3; TRBD2 agrees at 10 bases. This CDR3 has 16 residues. The V segment lost 2 bases and the J segment 8 bases; nucleotides outside the gene matches: 10. The germline CDR1 and CDR2 sequences are SGHTA and FQGTGA. CDR3 nucleotide sequence: TGTGCCAGCAGCTTATGGCTAGCGGGAGTTAGAGCTACGCAGTATTTT. This gives the protein CASSLWLAGVRATQYF.

The gene calls are TRBV9 and TRBJ2-3; TRBD2 agrees at 7 bases. V was clipped by 0 bases and J by 9 bases; unmatched bases: 4. Germline V gene sequence: CDR1 SGDLS, CDR2 YYNGEE. CDR3 length equals 13 residues. The CDR3 nucleotides are TGTGCCAGCAGCGTAGGCCCCGGGGGGACGCAGTATTTT. Translation: CASSVGPGGTQYF.

The chain recombines TRBV2 with TRBJ2-5, with D possibly being TRBD2 (6 bases). The germline gives CDR1 SNHLY, CDR2 FYNNEI. CDR3 length equals 13 residues. The ends were cut back, 4 bases at V and 7 bases at J, with 13 bases in the middle. The CDR3 sequence: CASSGAFSGTQYF. DNA of the CDR3: TGTGCCAGCAGTGGTGCCTTTAGCGGGACCCAGTACTTC. The variable domain in full, with the rest retrieved from reference TRBV2 and TRBJ2-5, is EPEVTQTPSHQVTQMGQEVILRCVPISNHLYFYWYRQILGQKVEFLVSFYNNEISEKSEIFDDQFSVERPDGSNFTLKIRSTKLEDSAMYFCASSGAFSGTQYFGPGTRLLVL.

The chain joins TRBV11-3 to TRBJ2-3, with 10 bases identical to TRBD2. Per the germline V gene, CDR1 is SGHNT and CDR2 is YENEEA. CDR3 length equals 17 residues. V trimming: 5 bases; J trimming: 2 bases; junction bases outside the gene matches: 10. The CDR3 here is CASSAGLSGRITDTQYF. In DNA form, the CDR3 reads TGTGCCAGCAGCGCCGGGCTTAGCGGGAGGATCACAGATACGCAGTATTTT.

The chain couples TRBV2 to TRBJ2-4, with 9 bases lining up with TRBD2. The CDR3 is 16 amino acids. The V and J ends lost 2 bases and 5 bases, in that order; junction bases with no gene match: 7. The germline gives CDR1 SNHLY, CDR2 FYNNEI. The CDR3 nucleotides read TGTGCCAGCAGTGAATTGGGGACTAGCCGCCAAAACATTCAGTACTTC. As protein: CASSELGTSRQNIQYF.